This record looks at one T cell receptor (beta chain) sequence and its context. A much larger clone lies one base from this, so it may be a read error. It was CD45RO-negative cells, positively selected for CCR7, that made up naive CD8 cells, with terminally differentiated effector memory CD45RA+ cells excluded. The CDR3 loop spans 13 amino acids. Germline V lookup: CDR1 WNHNN, CDR2 SYGVQD (reference sequence). Trimming pared 3 bases from V and 1 base from J, leaving 6 bases between. This specimen comes from a study of shared clonotypes between healthy human individuals. TCRdb keeps only in-frame clones here, not all; method: immunoSEQ multiplex PCR. The repertoire consists of hundreds of thousands of clones, with 90% to 95% occurring once and the leading ten covering 24%.

This clonotype was sampled from a man aged 25 to 40 in good health. V usage is TRBV10-1 and J usage is TRBJ1-1, with a weak D call TRBD1 (5 bases). The sequencing input was naive CD8+ T cells sorted from blood. CDR3 DNA sequence: TGCGCCAGCAGTGACAGGGAGAACACTGAAGCTTTCTTT. It encodes CASSDRENTEAFF.